This TCR beta chain was obtained from a study of blood T cells in healthy people across ages. Germline assignment: CDR1 SGHTA and CDR2 FQGNSA. The CDR3 runs to 16 residues. The V gene lost 5 bases and the J gene lost 3 bases, with 17 bases spanning the gap. The second PCR ran about 6 to 12 cycles with a sample-barcoded 5' primer and J-beta primers. TCRdb processed the 5' RACE reads anew with MiXCR; each CDR3 protein has one entry. The sample includes about a million distinct CDR3 sequences, more than 30% seen only once; the top ten take less than 15%. This sequence joins TRBV7-2 and TRBJ2-1; maybe TRBD2 (5 bases). The sample was blood. This sequence originates from a man aged 18 to 30 in good health. The CDR3 loop is CASSVNGAESYNEQFF. The CDR3 DNA follows: TGTGCCAGCAGCGTGAATGGAGCGGAAAGCTACAATGAGCAGTTCTTC.